One sample yielded the 18 T cell receptor beta chains listed below, sequenced in a study of CD8+ T cells in alopecia areata. Extracted RNA was reverse transcribed, and the resulting cDNA served as sequencing template. The repertoire was sequenced with immunoSEQ multiplex PCR; TCRdb's copy has only in-frame clones and lacks some. The data show fewer than 200,000 clones, less than 80% seen once. Treatment described: oral pan-JAK inhibitor, 5-10 mg twice daily. Sequences were derived from CD4+ T cells sorted from blood, sampled at week 24, from a patient treated with tofacitinib. Receptor source: a human donor with alopecia areata.

V is TRBV11-3 and J is TRBJ2-6; 7 bases are shared with TRBD2. The CDR3 sequence is 16 residues long. V lost 4 bases and J lost 0; bases outside the gene matches: 3. CDR1 and CDR2 from the germline V gene are SGHNT and YENEEA. CDR3 protein: CASSSGGNSGANVLTF. CDR3 nucleotides: TGTGCCAGCAGCTCGGGGGGAAACTCTGGGGCCAACGTCCTGACTTTC.

The J gene is TRBJ2-5, the V gene TRBV27; 8 nucleotides align to TRBD2. Germline CDR1 is MNHEY and CDR2 is SMNVEV (reference sequence). V was clipped by 3 bases and J by 2 bases; unmatched bases: 5. The CDR3 length is 15 residues. In nucleotides, the CDR3 is TGTGCCAGCAGTTTGGAGTTAGCGGGGCAAGAGACCCAGTACTTC. As protein: CASSLELAGQETQYF.

The chain carries TRBV12-5 and TRBJ1-1; no reliable D call. This CDR3 is built from 15 residues. From germline, CDR1 is LGHNT and CDR2 FRNRAP. V lost 2 bases to trimming and J lost 0 bases, with 10 bases between them. The CDR3 is CASGLTASLNTEAFF. The DNA for the CDR3 is TGTGCTAGTGGTTTGACGGCCAGTTTGAACACTGAAGCTTTCTTT.

The V call is TRBV11-2, the J call TRBJ1-1; TRBD1 agrees at 8 bases. The CDR3 contains 15 residues. After removal of 7 bases from V and 5 bases from J, the junction contained 12 bases not matched to a gene. Germline CDR1 is SGHAT and CDR2 is FQNNGV. CDR3 loop: CASTESPGGLTEAFF. In nucleotides, the CDR3 is TGTGCCAGCACCGAGAGCCCAGGGGGCTTGACTGAAGCTTTCTTT.

The genes are TRBV12-5 and TRBJ1-2, with D hard to call. Germline CDR1 and CDR2: LGHNT and FRNRAP. This CDR3 spans 14 amino acids. The V end was cut by 2 bases, the J end by 7 bases, with 14 bases between. As DNA, the CDR3 is TGTGCTAGTGGTTTGAAGGAGGGAGAATCTGGCTACACCTTC. It encodes CASGLKEGESGYTF.

This chain connects TRBV5-6 to TRBJ2-7; 9 bases align to TRBD1. The ends lost 6 bases at V and 3 bases at J; junction bases unmatched: 10. The CDR3 is made up of 15 amino acids. CDR1 is SGHDT and CDR2 is YYEEEE in the germline V gene. The CDR3: CASIVTGGQGYEQYF. DNA of the CDR3: TGTGCCAGCATCGTGACAGGGGGGCAAGGCTACGAGCAGTACTTC.

The chain joins TRBV7-6 to TRBJ2-3; D remains ambiguous. CDR1 SGHVS and CDR2 FNYEAQ come from the germline V gene. Trimming cost V 5 bases and J 0 bases, with 12 bases left between them. This CDR3 spans 15 amino acids. CDR3 sequence: CASSAVESSTDTQYF. DNA of the CDR3: TGTGCCAGCAGCGCGGTAGAGTCTAGCACAGATACGCAGTATTTT.

The chain joins TRBV29-1 to TRBJ2-7; D perhaps matches TRBD1 (5 bases). The CDR3 is 12 residues long. The V and J ends lost 7 bases and 5 bases respectively, with 15 bases between them. CDR1 and CDR2 (germline): SQVTM, ANQGSEA. DNA for the CDR3: TGCAGCGCCGCTGCAGGGTCCCACGAGCAGTACTTC. This encodes CSAAAGSHEQYF.

The chain employs TRBV6-6 and TRBJ1-2; no clear D. The CDR3 contains 14 residues. Germline-derived CDR1 and CDR2 are MNHNY and SVGAGI (reference sequence). The V gene lost 4 bases and the J gene lost 7 bases, with 16 bases spanning the gap. CDR3 loop: CASSSDGGAGGYTF. CDR3 bases: TGTGCCAGCAGTTCCGACGGAGGAGCGGGTGGCTACACCTTC.

This chain links TRBV30 with TRBJ2-2; D call uncertain. Trimming cost V 1 base and J 6 bases, with 3 bases left between them. The CDR3 sequence is 11 residues long. Germline lookup yields CDR1 GTSNPN and CDR2 SVGIG (reference sequence). CDR3 protein: CAWSGSGELFF. The CDR3 DNA reads TGTGCCTGGAGTGGCTCCGGGGAGCTGTTTTTT.

The V call is TRBV27, the J call TRBJ1-6; the D is unclear. Germline V gives CDR1 MNHEY, CDR2 SMNVEV (reference sequence). The CDR3 loop spans 16 amino acids. Trimming shortened V by 7 bases and J by 7 bases, and 20 bases separated the two germline ends. CDR3 sequence: CASTSSTTPVNSPLHF. The CDR3 region has the DNA TGTGCCAGCACCTCATCGACAACTCCGGTCAATTCACCCCTCCACTTT.

Here the CDR3 reads CATSSDRGGAYEQYF. CDR3 coding DNA: TGTGCCACCAGCAGCGACCGGGGTGGGGCCTACGAGCAGTACTTC. This chain connects TRBV15 to TRBJ2-7; the D gene is possibly TRBD2 (5 bases). Per germline, CDR1 LNHNV and CDR2 YYDKDF (reference sequence). This CDR3 is built from 15 residues. Trimming removed 3 bases at V and 2 bases at J, with 14 bases between.

The chain has TRBV10-3 and TRBJ1-2; D remains unclear. The CDR3 sequence is 13 residues long. V was clipped by 4 bases and J by 4 bases, with 10 bases between them. Germline V gene sequence: CDR1 ENHRY, CDR2 SYGVKD. The CDR3 region is CAISGPPLYGYTF. DNA of the CDR3: TGTGCCATCAGTGGTCCACCTCTCTATGGCTACACCTTC.

J is TRBJ1-2 and V is TRBV5-1; possible D gene TRBD1, 5 bases. The CDR3 sequence is 14 residues long. Germline V lookup: CDR1 SGHRS, CDR2 YFSETQ. The ends were cut back, 4 bases at V and 3 bases at J, with 13 bases in the middle. The CDR3 here is CASSPTGTDYGYTF. For the CDR3, the DNA is TGCGCCAGCAGCCCAACCGGGACCGACTATGGCTACACCTTC.

In this sample, this clone turned up once. V is TRBV6-5 and J is TRBJ2-7; D tentatively reads TRBD1 or TRBD2 (5 bases each). CDR3 length: 13 amino acids. Germline V gene lookup returns CDR1 MNHEY and CDR2 SVGAGI. The V end lost 3 bases, the J end lost 12 bases, and 18 bases lay between the germline ends. CDR3 coding DNA: TGTGCCAGCAGTTATGACTCCGGGACCCGGGCGTACTTC. Translation: CASSYDSGTRAYF.

This chain uses TRBV7-9 with TRBJ2-3; D remains ambiguous. The CDR3 totals 12 residues. Germline CDR1 is SEHNR and CDR2 is FQNEAQ (reference sequence). V was pared by 5 bases and J by 9 bases, with 12 bases between. CDR3 loop: CASSPGVVTQYF. CDR3 in DNA: TGTGCCAGCAGCCCTGGTGTCGTGACGCAGTATTTT.

The V and J genes are TRBV29-1 and TRBJ1-4; D is undetermined. Germline V gene lookup returns CDR1 SQVTM and CDR2 ANQGSEA. V was cut by 5 bases and J by 6 bases, with 10 bases left in between. This CDR3 has 12 amino acids. The CDR3 here is CSVWHADEKLFF. CDR3 sequence (DNA): TGCAGCGTTTGGCATGCTGATGAAAAACTGTTTTTT.

The chain uses TRBV7-8 and TRBJ2-7; perhaps TRBD1 as D (5 bases). This CDR3 region has 14 residues. Deletions cut 2 bases from V and 5 bases from J, with 13 bases between. Germline CDR1 SGHVS, CDR2 FQNEAQ. CDR3 sequence: CASSLQGSRNEQYF. The CDR3, as DNA: TGTGCCAGCAGCTTACAGGGTTCTCGGAACGAGCAGTACTTC.